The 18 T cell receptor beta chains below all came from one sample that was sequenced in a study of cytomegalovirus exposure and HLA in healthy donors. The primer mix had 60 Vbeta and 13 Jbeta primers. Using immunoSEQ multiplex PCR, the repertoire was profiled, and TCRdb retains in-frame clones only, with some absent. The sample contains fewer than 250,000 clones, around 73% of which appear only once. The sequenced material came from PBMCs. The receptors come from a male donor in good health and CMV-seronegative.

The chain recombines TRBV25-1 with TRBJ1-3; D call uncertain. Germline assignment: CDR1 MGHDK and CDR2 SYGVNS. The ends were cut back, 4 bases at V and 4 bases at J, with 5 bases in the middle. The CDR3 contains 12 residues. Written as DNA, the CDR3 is TGTGCCAGCAGTGTACAGGGAAACACCATATATTTT. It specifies CASSVQGNTIYF.

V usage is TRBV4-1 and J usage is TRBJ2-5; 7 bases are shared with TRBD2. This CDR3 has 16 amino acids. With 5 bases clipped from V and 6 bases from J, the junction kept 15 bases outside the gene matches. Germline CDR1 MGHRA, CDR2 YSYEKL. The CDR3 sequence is CASSLTNEGLEQTQYF. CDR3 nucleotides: TGCGCCAGCAGCTTAACCAATGAAGGACTAGAACAGACCCAGTACTTC.

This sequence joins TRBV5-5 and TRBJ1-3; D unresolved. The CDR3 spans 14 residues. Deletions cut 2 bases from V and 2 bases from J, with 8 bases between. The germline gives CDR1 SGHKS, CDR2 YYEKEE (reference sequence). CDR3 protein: CASSFEGAGNTIYF. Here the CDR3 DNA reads TGTGCCAGCAGCTTCGAGGGTGCTGGAAACACCATATATTTT. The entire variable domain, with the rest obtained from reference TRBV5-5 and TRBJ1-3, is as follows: DAGVTQSPTHLIKTRGQQVTLRCSPISGHKSVSWYQQVLGQGPQFIFQYYEKEERGRGNFPDRFSARQFPNYSSELNVNALLLGDSALYLCASSFEGAGNTIYFGEGSWLTVV.

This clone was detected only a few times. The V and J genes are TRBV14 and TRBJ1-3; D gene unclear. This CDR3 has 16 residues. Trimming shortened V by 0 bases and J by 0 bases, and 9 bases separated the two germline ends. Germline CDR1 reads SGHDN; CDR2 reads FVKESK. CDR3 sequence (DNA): TGTGCCAGCAGCCAAGATTACGGTAGCTCTGGAAACACCATATATTTT. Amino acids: CASSQDYGSSGNTIYF. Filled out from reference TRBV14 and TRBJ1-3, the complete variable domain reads EAGVTQFPSHSVIEKGQTVTLRCDPISGHDNLYWYRRVMGKEIKFLLHFVKESKQDESGMPNNRFLAERTGGTYSTLKVQPAELEDSGVYFCASSQDYGSSGNTIYFGEGSWLTVV.

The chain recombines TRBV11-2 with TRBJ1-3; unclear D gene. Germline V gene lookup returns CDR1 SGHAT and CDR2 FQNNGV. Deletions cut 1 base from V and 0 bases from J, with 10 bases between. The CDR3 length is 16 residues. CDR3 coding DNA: TGTGCCAGCAGCTTAGTCGGCGGCAGCTCTGGAAACACCATATATTTT. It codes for CASSLVGGSSGNTIYF.

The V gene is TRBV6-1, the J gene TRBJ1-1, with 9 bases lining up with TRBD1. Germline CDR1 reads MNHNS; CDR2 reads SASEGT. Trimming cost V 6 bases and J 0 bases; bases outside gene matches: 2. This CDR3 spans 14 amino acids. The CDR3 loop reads CASRGTGMNTEAFF. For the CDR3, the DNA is TGTGCCAGCAGGGGGACAGGGATGAACACTGAAGCTTTCTTT.

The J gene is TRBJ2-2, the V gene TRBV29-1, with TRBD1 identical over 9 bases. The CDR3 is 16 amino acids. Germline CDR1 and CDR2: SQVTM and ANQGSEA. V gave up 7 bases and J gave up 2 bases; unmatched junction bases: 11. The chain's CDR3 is CSAGLGQGANTGELFF. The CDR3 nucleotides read TGCAGCGCGGGACTGGGACAGGGCGCCAACACCGGGGAGCTGTTTTTT.

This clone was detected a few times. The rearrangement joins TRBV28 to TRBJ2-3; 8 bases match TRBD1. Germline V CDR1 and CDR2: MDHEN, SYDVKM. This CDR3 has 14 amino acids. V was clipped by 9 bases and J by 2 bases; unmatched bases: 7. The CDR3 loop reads CASLDRAYTDTQYF. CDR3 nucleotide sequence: TGTGCCAGTTTGGACAGGGCCTACACAGATACGCAGTATTTT. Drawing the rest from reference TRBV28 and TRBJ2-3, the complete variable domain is DVKVTQSSRYLVKRTGEKVFLECVQDMDHENMFWYRQDPGLGLRLIYFSYDVKMKEKGDIPEGYSVSREKKERFSLILESASTNQTSMYLCASLDRAYTDTQYFGPGTRLTVL.

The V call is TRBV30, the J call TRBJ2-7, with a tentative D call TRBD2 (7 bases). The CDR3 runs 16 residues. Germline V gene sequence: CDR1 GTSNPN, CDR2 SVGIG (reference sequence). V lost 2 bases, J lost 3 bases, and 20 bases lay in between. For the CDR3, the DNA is TGTGCCTGGAGTCGCCCGGGGGGCGGGTCAGGCTACGAGCAGTACTTC. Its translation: CAWSRPGGGSGYEQYF.

The CDR3 is CASSQGARFYGYTF. In DNA form, the CDR3 reads TGTGCCAGCAGCCAAGGGGCTCGATTCTATGGCTACACCTTC. The rearrangement joins TRBV4-2 to TRBJ1-2; D is ambiguous. This CDR3 comprises 14 residues. V shed 1 base and J shed 4 bases, with 10 bases lying between them. In germline, CDR1 is LGHNA, CDR2 YNFKEQ.

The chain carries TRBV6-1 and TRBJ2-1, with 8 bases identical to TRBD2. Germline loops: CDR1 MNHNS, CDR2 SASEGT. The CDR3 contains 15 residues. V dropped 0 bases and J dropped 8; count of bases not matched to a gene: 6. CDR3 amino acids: CASSEATAGGDEQFF. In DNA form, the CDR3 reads TGTGCCAGCAGTGAAGCGACGGCGGGGGGCGATGAGCAGTTCTTC.

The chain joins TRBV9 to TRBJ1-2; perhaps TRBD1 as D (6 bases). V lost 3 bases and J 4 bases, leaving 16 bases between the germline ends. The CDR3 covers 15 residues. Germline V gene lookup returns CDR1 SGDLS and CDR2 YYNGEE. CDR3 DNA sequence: TGTGCCAGCAGCGCTCTCCGGACAGCAGGCTATGGCTACACCTTC. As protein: CASSALRTAGYGYTF.

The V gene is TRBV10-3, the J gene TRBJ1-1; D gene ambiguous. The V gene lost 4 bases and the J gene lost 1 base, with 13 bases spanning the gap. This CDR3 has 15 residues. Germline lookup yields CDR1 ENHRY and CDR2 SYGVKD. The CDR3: CAISGSVSGNTEAFF. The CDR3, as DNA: TGTGCCATCAGTGGATCAGTCTCGGGGAACACTGAAGCTTTCTTT.

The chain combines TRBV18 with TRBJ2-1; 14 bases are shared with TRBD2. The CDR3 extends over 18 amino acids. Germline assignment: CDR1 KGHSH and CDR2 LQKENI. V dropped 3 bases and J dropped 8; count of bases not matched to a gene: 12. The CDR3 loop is CASSPGTSGSRIIDEQFF. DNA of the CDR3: TGTGCCAGCTCACCCGGGACTAGCGGGAGTCGAATAATCGATGAGCAGTTCTTC.

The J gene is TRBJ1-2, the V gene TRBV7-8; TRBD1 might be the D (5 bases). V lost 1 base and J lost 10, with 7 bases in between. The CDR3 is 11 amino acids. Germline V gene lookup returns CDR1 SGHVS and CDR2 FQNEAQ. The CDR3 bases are TGTGCCAGCAGCTTAGGACAGACCTACACCTTC. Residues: CASSLGQTYTF.

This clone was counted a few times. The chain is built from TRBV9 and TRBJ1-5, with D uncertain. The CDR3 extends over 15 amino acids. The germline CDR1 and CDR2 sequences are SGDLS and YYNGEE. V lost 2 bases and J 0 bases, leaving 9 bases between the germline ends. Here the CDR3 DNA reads TGTGCCAGCAGCGTCAGTACAGATAGCAATCAGCCCCAGCATTTT. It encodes CASSVSTDSNQPQHF.

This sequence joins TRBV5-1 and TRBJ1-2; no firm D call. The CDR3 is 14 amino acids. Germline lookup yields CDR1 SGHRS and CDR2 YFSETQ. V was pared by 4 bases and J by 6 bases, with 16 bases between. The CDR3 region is CASSPLADLDGYTF. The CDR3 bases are TGCGCCAGCAGCCCCCTGGCGGATTTAGATGGCTACACCTTC.

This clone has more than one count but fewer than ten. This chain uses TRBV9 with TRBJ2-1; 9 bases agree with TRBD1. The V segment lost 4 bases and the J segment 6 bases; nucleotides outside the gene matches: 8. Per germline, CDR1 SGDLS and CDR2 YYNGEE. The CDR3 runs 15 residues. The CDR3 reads CASSFPGTGSNEQFF. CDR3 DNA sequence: TGTGCCAGCAGCTTCCCCGGGACAGGGAGCAATGAGCAGTTCTTC.